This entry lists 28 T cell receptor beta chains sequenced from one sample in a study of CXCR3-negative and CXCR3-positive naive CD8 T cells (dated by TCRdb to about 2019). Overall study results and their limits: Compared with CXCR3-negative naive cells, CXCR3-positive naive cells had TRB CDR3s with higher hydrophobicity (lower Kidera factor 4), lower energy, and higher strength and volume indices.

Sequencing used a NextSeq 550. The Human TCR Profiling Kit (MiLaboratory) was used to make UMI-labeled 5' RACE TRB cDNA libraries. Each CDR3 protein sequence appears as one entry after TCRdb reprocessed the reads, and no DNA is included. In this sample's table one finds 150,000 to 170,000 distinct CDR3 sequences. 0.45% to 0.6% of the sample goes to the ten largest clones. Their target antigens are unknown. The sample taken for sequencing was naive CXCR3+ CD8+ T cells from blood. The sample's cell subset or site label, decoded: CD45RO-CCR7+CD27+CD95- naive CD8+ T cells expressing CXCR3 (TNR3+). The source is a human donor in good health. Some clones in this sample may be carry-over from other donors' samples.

The CDR3: CASSITPRYEQYF. This chain uses TRBV19 with TRBJ2-7. From germline, CDR1 is LNHDA and CDR2 SQIVND (reference sequence). The CDR3 runs 13 residues.

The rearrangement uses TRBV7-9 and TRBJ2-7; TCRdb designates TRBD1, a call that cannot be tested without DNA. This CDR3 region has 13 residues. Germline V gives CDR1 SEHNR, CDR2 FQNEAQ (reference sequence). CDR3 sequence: CAGQGVSSYEQYF.

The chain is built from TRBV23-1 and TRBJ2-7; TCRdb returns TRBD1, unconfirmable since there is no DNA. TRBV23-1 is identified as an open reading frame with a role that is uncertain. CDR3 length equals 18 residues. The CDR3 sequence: CASSQSPGQGSKGYEQYF.

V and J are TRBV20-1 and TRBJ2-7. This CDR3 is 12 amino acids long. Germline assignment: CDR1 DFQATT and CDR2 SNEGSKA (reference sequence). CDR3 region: CSANDVTYEQYF.

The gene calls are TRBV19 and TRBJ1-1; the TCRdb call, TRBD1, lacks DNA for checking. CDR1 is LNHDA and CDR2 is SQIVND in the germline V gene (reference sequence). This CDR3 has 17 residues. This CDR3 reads CASSIEGIINMGTEAFF.

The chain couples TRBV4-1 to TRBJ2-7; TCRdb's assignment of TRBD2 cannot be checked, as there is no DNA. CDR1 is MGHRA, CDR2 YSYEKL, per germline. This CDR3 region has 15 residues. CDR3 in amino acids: CASSQGGTGPYEQYF.

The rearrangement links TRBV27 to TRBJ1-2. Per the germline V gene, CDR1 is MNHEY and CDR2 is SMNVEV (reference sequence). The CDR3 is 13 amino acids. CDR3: CASSFTSNYGYTF.

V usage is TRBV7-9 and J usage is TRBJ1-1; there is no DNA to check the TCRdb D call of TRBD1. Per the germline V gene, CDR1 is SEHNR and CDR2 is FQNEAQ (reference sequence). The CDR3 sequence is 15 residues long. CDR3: CASSLKKGQNTEAFF.

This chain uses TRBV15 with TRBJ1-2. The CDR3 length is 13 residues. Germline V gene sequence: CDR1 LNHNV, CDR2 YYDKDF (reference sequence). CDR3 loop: CATSRDTSYGYTF. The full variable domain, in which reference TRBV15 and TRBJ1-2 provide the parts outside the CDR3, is DAMVIQNPRYQVTQFGKPVTLSCSQTLNHNVMYWYQQKSSQAPKLLFHYYDKDFNNEADTPDNFQSRRPNTSFCFLDIRSPGLGDTAMYLCATSRDTSYGYTFGSGTRLTVV.

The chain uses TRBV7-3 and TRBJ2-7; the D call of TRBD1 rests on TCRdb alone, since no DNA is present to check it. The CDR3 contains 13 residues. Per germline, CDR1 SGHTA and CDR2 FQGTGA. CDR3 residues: CASSPGRGEEQYF.

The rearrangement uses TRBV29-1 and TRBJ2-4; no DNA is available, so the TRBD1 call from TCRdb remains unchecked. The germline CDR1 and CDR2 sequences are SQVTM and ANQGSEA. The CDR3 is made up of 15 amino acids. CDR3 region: CSAGTGEDAKNIQYF.

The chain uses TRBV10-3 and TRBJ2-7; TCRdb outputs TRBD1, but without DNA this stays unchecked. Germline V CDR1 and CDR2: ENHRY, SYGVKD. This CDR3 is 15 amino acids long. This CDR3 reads CAISDVGGASYEQYF.

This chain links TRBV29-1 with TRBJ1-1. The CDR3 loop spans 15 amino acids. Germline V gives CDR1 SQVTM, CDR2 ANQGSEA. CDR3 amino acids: CSVEDVVGLNTEAFF.

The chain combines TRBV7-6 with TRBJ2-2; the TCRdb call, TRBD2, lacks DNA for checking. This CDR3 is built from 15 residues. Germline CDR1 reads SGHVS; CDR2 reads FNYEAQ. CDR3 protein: CASSFGTSATGELFF.

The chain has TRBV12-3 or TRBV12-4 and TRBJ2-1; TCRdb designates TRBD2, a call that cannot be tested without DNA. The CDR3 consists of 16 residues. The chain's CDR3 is CASSRGPEGSYNEQFF.

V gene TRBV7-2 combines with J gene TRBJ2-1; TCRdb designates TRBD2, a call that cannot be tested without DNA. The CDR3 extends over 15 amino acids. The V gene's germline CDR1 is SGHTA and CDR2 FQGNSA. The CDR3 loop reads CASSAPGPAYNEQFF.

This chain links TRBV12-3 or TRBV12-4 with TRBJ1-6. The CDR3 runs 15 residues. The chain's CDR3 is CASRKWDGDNSPLHF.

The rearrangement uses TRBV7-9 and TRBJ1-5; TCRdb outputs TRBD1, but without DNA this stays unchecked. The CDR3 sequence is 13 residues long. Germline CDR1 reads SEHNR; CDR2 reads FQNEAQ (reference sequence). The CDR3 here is CASTPFGGQPQHF.

The CDR3 loop reads CASSRAVLSSGANVLTF. The gene calls are TRBV10-1 and TRBJ2-6; TCRdb reports TRBD2, a call that lacks DNA to check it against. Germline lookup yields CDR1 WNHNN and CDR2 SYGVQD (reference sequence). This CDR3 comprises 17 residues.

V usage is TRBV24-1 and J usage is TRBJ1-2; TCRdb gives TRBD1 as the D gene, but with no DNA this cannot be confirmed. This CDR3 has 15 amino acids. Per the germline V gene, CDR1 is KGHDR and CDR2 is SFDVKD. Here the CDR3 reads CATSDPGTDLYGYTF.

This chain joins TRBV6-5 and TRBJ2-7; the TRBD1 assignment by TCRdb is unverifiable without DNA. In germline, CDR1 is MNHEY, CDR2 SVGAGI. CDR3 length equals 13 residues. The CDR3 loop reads CASSYSQGYEQYF.

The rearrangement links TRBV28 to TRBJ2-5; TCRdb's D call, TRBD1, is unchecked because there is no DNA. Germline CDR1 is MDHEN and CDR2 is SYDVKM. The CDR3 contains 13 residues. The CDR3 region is CASSSGSQETQYF.

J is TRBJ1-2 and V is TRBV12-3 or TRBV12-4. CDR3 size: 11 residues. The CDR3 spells CASSWSLGYTF.

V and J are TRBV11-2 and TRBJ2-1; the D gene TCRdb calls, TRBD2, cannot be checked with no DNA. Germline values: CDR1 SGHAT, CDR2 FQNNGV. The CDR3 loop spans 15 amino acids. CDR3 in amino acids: CASSQEREVRETQYF.

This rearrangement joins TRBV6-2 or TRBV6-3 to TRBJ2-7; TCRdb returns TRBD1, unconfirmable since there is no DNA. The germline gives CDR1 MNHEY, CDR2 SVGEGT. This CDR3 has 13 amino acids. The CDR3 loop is CASSGGNSYEQYF.

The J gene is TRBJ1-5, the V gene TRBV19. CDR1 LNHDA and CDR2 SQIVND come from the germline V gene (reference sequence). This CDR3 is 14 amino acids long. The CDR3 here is CASSIKSSNQPQHF.

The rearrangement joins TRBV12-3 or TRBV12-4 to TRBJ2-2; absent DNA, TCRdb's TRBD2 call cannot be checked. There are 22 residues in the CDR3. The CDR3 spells CASSLLNELALPLKENTGELFF.

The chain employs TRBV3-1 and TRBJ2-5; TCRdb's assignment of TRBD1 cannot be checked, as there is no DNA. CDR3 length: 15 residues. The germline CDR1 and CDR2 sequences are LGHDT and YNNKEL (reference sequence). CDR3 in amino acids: CASKPGQVYQETQYF.